The sequence of this T cell receptor beta chain was determined in a study of neurological immune-mediated disorders. Study-level points and caveats: HTLV-1-associated myelopathy displayed the greatest TCR clonal expansion, and multiple sclerosis exhibited the smallest, lower than that of healthy controls.

The cDNA was synthesized by means of template-switch 5'RACE, which was carried out with 10-nucleotide random UMIs. A single record per CDR3 protein comes from TCRdb applying MiXCR to the 5' RACE reads. The sample holds about 49,000 distinct CDR3 sequences, approximately 11% seen once. As for time point: longitudinal time-point 1 (baseline). The unsorted libraries were produced from 2 million PBMCs held at -80 C. This clonotype was detected many times. Antigen unknown. Sequenced: PBMCs. The receptor was isolated from a middle-aged woman in good health.

In DNA, the CDR3 is TGTGCCAGCAGTGACGGGGGCCAGGATACGCAGTATTTT. This sequence encodes CASSDGGQDTQYF. This sequence joins TRBV6-4 and TRBJ2-3, with D possibly matching TRBD1 (6 bases). Trimming took 2 bases from V and 6 from J, leaving 9 bases between them. This CDR3 has 13 amino acids. Germline V gene data show CDR1 as MRHNA and CDR2 as SNTAGT.